Sequencing of this T cell receptor (beta chain) was carried out in a study of blood T cell repertoires in COVID-19. This CDR3 has 17 amino acids. Germline V gene lookup returns CDR1 SGHAT and CDR2 FQNNGV. Trimming cost V 5 bases and J 5 bases; bases outside gene matches: 12. Per the authors' pipeline: The assay estimated nucleated cells by amplifying reference gene primers. Profiling relied on immunoSEQ multiplex PCR, and the TCRdb table lists in-frame clones only, not all of them. V, J and clone size reflect that table, while D and trimming were determined from the DNA. The sample yields about 300,000 clones, roughly 90% seen once. The participants were between about 18 and 90 years old and came from some 25 US areas. Exposed study participants had met a COVID-19 case within 2 weeks before entry.

The V and J genes are TRBV11-2 and TRBJ1-6, with TRBD1 identical over 7 bases. The sequence came from a woman between 45 and 65 years old who had been exposed to COVID-19. The sample comprised PBMCs or T cells enriched from blood (not recorded which). The CDR3 loop is CASSMGQPNSNNSPLHF. In nucleotides, the CDR3 is TGTGCCAGCAGCATGGGACAGCCGAACAGCAATAATTCACCCCTCCACTTT.